Sequencing of this T cell receptor (beta chain) was carried out in a study of T cells in Graves' hyperthyroidism and ophthalmopathy. This clonotype has ten or more counts. The TCR beta CDR3 regions underwent amplification using RNA transcripts as the source. HTBI primers were used for first-round RT-PCR of the TCR CDR3. TCRdb re-called the multiplex PCR reads with MiXCR, one entry per CDR3 protein. The sample contains around 420,000 distinct CDR3 sequences, roughly 13% of which appear only once. Trimming took 1 base from V and 6 from J; bases not matched to a gene: 4. The CDR3 consists of 13 residues. Germline V gene sequence: CDR1 DFQATT, CDR2 SNEGSKA (reference sequence).

V and J are TRBV20-1 and TRBJ1-2; 8 bases align to TRBD1. The sequenced material came from blood. The TCR originated in a young woman with Graves' hyperthyroidism. The CDR3 DNA sequence: TGCAGTGCTAGAGCGCAGGGGGCGAATGGCTACACCTTC. This encodes CSARAQGANGYTF.